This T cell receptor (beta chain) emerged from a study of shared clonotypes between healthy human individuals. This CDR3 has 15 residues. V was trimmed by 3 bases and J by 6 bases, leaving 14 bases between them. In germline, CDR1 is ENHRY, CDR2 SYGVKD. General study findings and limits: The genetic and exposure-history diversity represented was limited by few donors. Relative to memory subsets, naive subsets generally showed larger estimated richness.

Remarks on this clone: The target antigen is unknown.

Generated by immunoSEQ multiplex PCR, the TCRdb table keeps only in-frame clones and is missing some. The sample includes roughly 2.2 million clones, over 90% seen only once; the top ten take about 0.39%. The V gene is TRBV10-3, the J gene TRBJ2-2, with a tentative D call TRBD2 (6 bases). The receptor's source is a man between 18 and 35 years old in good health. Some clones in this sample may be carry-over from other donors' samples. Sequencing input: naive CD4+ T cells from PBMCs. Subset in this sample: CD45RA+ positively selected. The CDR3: CAISDFLSSAGELFF. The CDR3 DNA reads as TGTGCCATCAGTGATTTTTTGTCTAGCGCCGGGGAGCTGTTTTTT.